This TCR beta chain was profiled in a study of cytomegalovirus exposure and HLA in healthy donors. Study-level background: Inside one of the first data releases sat some 93 million unique TCRs taken from HLA-typed donors. Of all 400 or so donors who were genotyped, 70% to 85% belonged to the Caucasian-associated ancestry cluster. Study-wide findings and caveats: The study assumed roughly uniform donor sequencing depth for presence/absence analyses.

As concerns this clone: As yet, its antigen is unknown.

A multiplex PCR was run with 60 Vbeta primers and 13 Jbeta primers. Assay: immunoSEQ multiplex PCR; the TCRdb copy retains only in-frame clones and omits some. The sample contains over 150,000 clones, around 74% of which appear only once. This CDR3 has 14 residues. Unmatched junction bases numbered 6, after V lost 5 bases and J lost 6 bases. From germline, CDR1 is MDHEN and CDR2 SYDVKM. The clonotype comes from a man aged 18 to 29 in good health and CMV-seronegative. Specimen: PBMCs. The V and J genes are TRBV28 and TRBJ1-2; 10 bases are shared with TRBD1. For the CDR3, the DNA is TGTGCCAGCAGTACAACCGGGACAGGGGATGGCTACACCTTC. Its translation: CASSTTGTGDGYTF.